This T cell receptor beta chain was captured in a study of shared clonotypes between healthy human individuals. About the study: Used for every donor were three CD4 naive, three CD4 memory, two CD8 naive and one CD8 memory plate.

Both subsets, CD45RA+ naive and CD45RA-negative memory, were split from the CD4+ cells. For every subset, genomic DNA was evenly distributed across several immunoSEQ plates. The protocol was immunoSEQ multiplex PCR, while the TCRdb copy is restricted to in-frame clones and leaves out a portion. The data contain roughly 1,100,000 clones, about 75% of them singletons. Germline CDR1 reads WSHSY; CDR2 reads SAAADI. The CDR3 loop spans 14 amino acids. V was shortened by 0 bases and J by 10 bases, with 13 bases between the two germline ends. This clone has just one count. V usage is TRBV10-2 and J usage is TRBJ1-5, with a tentative D call TRBD1 (5 bases). The sequenced sample consisted of memory CD4+ T cells sorted from blood. This sample's subset: CD45RA-negative fraction. The receptor comes from a man between 18 and 35 years old in good health. Here the CDR3 DNA reads TGCGCCAGCAGTGAGTCCCCAGGGCGGCTCCCCCAGCATTTT. Translating it yields CASSESPGRLPQHF.